Listed below are T cell receptor beta chains from one sample, sequenced in a study of cytomegalovirus exposure and HLA in healthy donors. Sequencing was performed with immunoSEQ multiplex PCR; in TCRdb, only in-frame clones are kept and a portion is missing. This table lists over 120,000 clones. The specimen sequenced was PBMCs. The origin of the receptors is a male donor in good health and CMV-seronegative. The CDR3 runs from the conserved cysteine through the conserved F or W. Fields, in order: V gene, D gene, J gene, CDR3 DNA, CDR3 protein. The D gene is left open where the match is weak.

V gene: TRBV5-6; D gene: .; J gene: TRBJ1-2; CDR3 DNA: TGTGCCAGCAGCTTGGTAGGGGCCAAAACTTTGGGTGGCTACACCTTC; CDR3 protein: CASSLVGAKTLGGYTF
V gene: TRBV5-6; D gene: .; J gene: TRBJ1-2; CDR3 DNA: TGTGCCAGCACTCTGCGGGGCAATGGCTACACCTTC; CDR3 protein: CASTLRGNGYTF
V gene: TRBV14; D gene: .; J gene: TRBJ1-1; CDR3 DNA: TGTGCCAGCAGCCAAATCGGGGTTGGGAACACTGAAGCTTTCTTT; CDR3 protein: CASSQIGVGNTEAFF
V gene: TRBV6-6; D gene: TRBD1; J gene: TRBJ2-7; CDR3 DNA: TGTGCCAGCAGTTACGCCGGGACAGGGTCTAACGAGCAGTACTTC; CDR3 protein: CASSYAGTGSNEQYF
V gene: TRBV7-8; D gene: .; J gene: TRBJ1-4; CDR3 DNA: TGTGCCAGCAGCCCTAGGGTTGTGGGAGTCGAAAAACTGTTTTTT; CDR3 protein: CASSPRVVGVEKLFF
V gene: TRBV18; D gene: TRBD1; J gene: TRBJ1-1; CDR3 DNA: TGTGCCAGCTCACTAATTACAGGGGGGGTATGGACTGAAGCTTTCTTT; CDR3 protein: CASSLITGGVWTEAFF
V gene: TRBV7-9; D gene: TRBD1; J gene: TRBJ2-7; CDR3 DNA: TGTGCCAGCAGCTTCGGGACAGGGACAACGGAGCCGTACGAGCAGTACTTC; CDR3 protein: CASSFGTGTTEPYEQYF
V gene: TRBV7-8; D gene: .; J gene: TRBJ1-2; CDR3 DNA: TGTGCCAGCAGCTTGCCGGGAAACTATGGCTACACCTTC; CDR3 protein: CASSLPGNYGYTF
V gene: TRBV4-3; D gene: .; J gene: TRBJ1-3; CDR3 DNA: TGCGCCAGCAGCCCCCAGGGGACTGGAAACACCATATATTTT; CDR3 protein: CASSPQGTGNTIYF
V gene: TRBV9; D gene: .; J gene: TRBJ1-1; CDR3 DNA: TGTGCCAGCAGCGTAGGATTTGGTGGGGACATGAACACTGAAGCTTTCTTT; CDR3 protein: CASSVGFGGDMNTEAFF
V gene: TRBV4-3; D gene: .; J gene: TRBJ1-1; CDR3 DNA: TGCGCCAGCAGCCAAGTCTCGGAGGGTGAAGCTTTCTTT; CDR3 protein: CASSQVSEGEAFF
V gene: TRBV20-1; D gene: .; J gene: TRBJ2-5; CDR3 DNA: TGCAGTCCCAAAAGGGGAGAGACCCAGTACTTC; CDR3 protein: CSPKRGETQYF
V gene: TRBV28; D gene: .; J gene: TRBJ1-5; CDR3 DNA: TGTGCCAGCAGTCCCCGGGGGTATAGCAATCAGCCCCAGCATTTT; CDR3 protein: CASSPRGYSNQPQHF
V gene: TRBV4-3; D gene: .; J gene: TRBJ1-2; CDR3 DNA: TGCGCCAGCAGCCAAGACAGAAACTATGGCTACACCTTC; CDR3 protein: CASSQDRNYGYTF
V gene: TRBV5-5; D gene: .; J gene: TRBJ2-7; CDR3 DNA: TGTGCCAGCAGCCCCCGAGGGGGGGCGGGCTCCTACGAGCAGTACTTC; CDR3 protein: CASSPRGGAGSYEQYF
V gene: TRBV4-3; D gene: TRBD1; J gene: TRBJ1-5; CDR3 DNA: TGCGCCAGCAGCCAAGGGACAGGTATCAATCAGCCCCAGCATTTT; CDR3 protein: CASSQGTGINQPQHF
V gene: TRBV19; D gene: .; J gene: TRBJ1-4; CDR3 DNA: TGTGCCAGTAGTATGACCGGGGGTGCAACTAATGAAAAACTGTTTTTT; CDR3 protein: CASSMTGGATNEKLFF
V gene: TRBV5-1; D gene: TRBD1; J gene: TRBJ1-1; CDR3 DNA: TGCGCCAGCAGCGGCTCTTGGACAGGGGTGAACACTGAAGCTTTCTTT; CDR3 protein: CASSGSWTGVNTEAFF
V gene: TRBV5-5; D gene: TRBD1; J gene: TRBJ1-2; CDR3 DNA: TGTGCCAGCAGCCTACAGGGGAACTATGGCTACACCTTC; CDR3 protein: CASSLQGNYGYTF
V gene: TRBV5-1; D gene: .; J gene: TRBJ1-2; CDR3 DNA: TGCGCCAGCAGCCCCAGGGGTAACTATGGCTACACCTTC; CDR3 protein: CASSPRGNYGYTF
V gene: TRBV28; D gene: .; J gene: TRBJ1-2; CDR3 DNA: TGTGCCAGCAGTTTCCCCTCCGTCGGCTACACCTTC; CDR3 protein: CASSFPSVGYTF
V gene: TRBV14; D gene: .; J gene: TRBJ1-2; CDR3 DNA: TGTGCCAGCAGCCAAGTGAGTGGCTACACCTTC; CDR3 protein: CASSQVSGYTF
V gene: TRBV5-1; D gene: .; J gene: TRBJ1-1; CDR3 DNA: TGCGCCAGCAGCTTGACAACTATGAACACTGAAGCTTTCTTT; CDR3 protein: CASSLTTMNTEAFF
V gene: TRBV15; D gene: .; J gene: TRBJ2-1; CDR3 DNA: TGTGCCACCAGCAGGCCCCTCATGACAGGCGGCTCCTACAATGAGCAGTTCTTC; CDR3 protein: CATSRPLMTGGSYNEQFF
V gene: TRBV27; D gene: TRBD1; J gene: TRBJ1-1; CDR3 DNA: TGTGCCAGCAGTTTATCGCCCCGGTCAGGGGGCGTCGGTGAAGCTTTCTTT; CDR3 protein: CASSLSPRSGGVGEAFF
V gene: TRBV18; D gene: .; J gene: TRBJ1-6; CDR3 DNA: TGTGCCAGCTCACCACAGGGGCCGCTGTCAAATTCACCCCTCCACTTT; CDR3 protein: CASSPQGPLSNSPLHF
V gene: TRBV27; D gene: .; J gene: TRBJ2-7; CDR3 DNA: TGTGCCAGCAGTTTTAGAGGCGTCTTCTACGAGCAGTACTTC; CDR3 protein: CASSFRGVFYEQYF
V gene: TRBV2; D gene: TRBD1; J gene: TRBJ1-2; CDR3 DNA: TGTGCCAGCAGCGACAGGGGGGGAAACTATGGCTACACCTTC; CDR3 protein: CASSDRGGNYGYTF
V gene: TRBV28; D gene: .; J gene: TRBJ2-5; CDR3 DNA: TGTGCCAGCAGTTTAACCTCAGGGGACGAGAGTTGGGCCCAGTACTTC; CDR3 protein: CASSLTSGDESWAQYF
V gene: TRBV19; D gene: .; J gene: TRBJ1-1; CDR3 DNA: TGTGCCAGTACCCATGACCCCGGGTACGCTGAAGCTTTCTTT; CDR3 protein: CASTHDPGYAEAFF
V gene: TRBV6-5; D gene: .; J gene: TRBJ1-2; CDR3 DNA: TGTGCCAGCAGTTACGATCGGGACTCCTACTATGGCTACACCTTC; CDR3 protein: CASSYDRDSYYGYTF
V gene: TRBV5-1; D gene: TRBD1; J gene: TRBJ1-1; CDR3 DNA: TGCGCCAGCAGCTTCAGGGGGCTGTCGGGGACTGAAGCTTTCTTT; CDR3 protein: CASSFRGLSGTEAFF
V gene: TRBV9; D gene: .; J gene: TRBJ2-1; CDR3 DNA: TGTGCCAGCAGCGTAGTTGAGGGTATGGGGGAGCAGTTCTTC; CDR3 protein: CASSVVEGMGEQFF
V gene: TRBV7-9; D gene: .; J gene: TRBJ1-1; CDR3 DNA: TGTGCCAGCTACGGGGGTGGCAGACAGAACACTGAAGCTTTCTTT; CDR3 protein: CASYGGGRQNTEAFF
V gene: TRBV9; D gene: .; J gene: TRBJ2-2; CDR3 DNA: TGTGCCAGCACCATATACGGGCTAGCGACGAACACCGGGGAGCTGTTTTTT; CDR3 protein: CASTIYGLATNTGELFF
V gene: TRBV27; D gene: TRBD1; J gene: TRBJ1-5; CDR3 DNA: TGTGCCAGCAGTCTGGACAGGGGAAGCAATCAGCCCCAGCATTTT; CDR3 protein: CASSLDRGSNQPQHF
V gene: TRBV11-3; D gene: .; J gene: TRBJ2-7; CDR3 DNA: TGTGCCAGCAGCTTGGGGGCCTCCTACGAGCAGTACTTC; CDR3 protein: CASSLGASYEQYF
V gene: TRBV6-1; D gene: .; J gene: TRBJ2-2; CDR3 DNA: TGTGCCAGCAGTGAGTCCTACCCCGGGGAGCTGTTTTTT; CDR3 protein: CASSESYPGELFF
V gene: TRBV7-2; D gene: TRBD1; J gene: TRBJ2-2; CDR3 DNA: TGTGCCAGCAGCCCGGACAGGGGAAACACCGGGGAGCTGTTTTTT; CDR3 protein: CASSPDRGNTGELFF
V gene: TRBV15; D gene: TRBD1; J gene: TRBJ2-5; CDR3 DNA: TGTGCCACCAGCAGGTCAGGGACAGGGGCCTCTTTCCAAGAGACCCAGTACTTC; CDR3 protein: CATSRSGTGASFQETQYF
V gene: TRBV7-2; D gene: .; J gene: TRBJ1-5; CDR3 DNA: TGTGCCAGCAGCCCTTACAGGGCGAGTCAGCCCCAGCATTTT; CDR3 protein: CASSPYRASQPQHF
V gene: TRBV28; D gene: TRBD1; J gene: TRBJ1-2; CDR3 DNA: TGTGCCAGCGGGTCAGTCCGGGACAGGGGGACCTATGGCTACACCTTC; CDR3 protein: CASGSVRDRGTYGYTF
V gene: TRBV14; D gene: .; J gene: TRBJ2-2; CDR3 DNA: TGTGCCAGCAGCCAAAGACAACCCGCGAACACCGGGGAGCTGTTTTTT; CDR3 protein: CASSQRQPANTGELFF
V gene: TRBV19; D gene: TRBD2; J gene: TRBJ2-7; CDR3 DNA: TGTGCCAGTAGTATAGGACTAGCGACCTACGAGCAGTACTTC; CDR3 protein: CASSIGLATYEQYF
V gene: TRBV30; D gene: .; J gene: TRBJ1-2; CDR3 DNA: TGTGCCTGGAGTGTAGGGGGTATAGGTTATGGCTACACCTTC; CDR3 protein: CAWSVGGIGYGYTF
V gene: TRBV5-6; D gene: .; J gene: TRBJ2-5; CDR3 DNA: TGTGCCAGCGGCCGCCAAGAGACCCAGTACTTC; CDR3 protein: CASGRQETQYF
V gene: TRBV9; D gene: .; J gene: TRBJ2-7; CDR3 DNA: TGTGCCAGCAGCGTAGGAAGCTCCTACGAGCAGTACTTC; CDR3 protein: CASSVGSSYEQYF
V gene: TRBV4-2; D gene: .; J gene: TRBJ1-1; CDR3 DNA: TGTGCCAGCATCCCCGCGGGCAGAATGAACACTGAAGCTTTCTTT; CDR3 protein: CASIPAGRMNTEAFF
V gene: TRBV18; D gene: .; J gene: TRBJ2-7; CDR3 DNA: TGTGCCAGCTCACCACCGCAGGGAAGGAACGAGCAGTACTTC; CDR3 protein: CASSPPQGRNEQYF
V gene: TRBV9; D gene: TRBD2; J gene: TRBJ2-5; CDR3 DNA: TGTGCCAGCAGCGTATCAGGCGGGGGGCCGTTCGAGACCCAGTACTTC; CDR3 protein: CASSVSGGGPFETQYF
V gene: TRBV11-1; D gene: .; J gene: TRBJ2-7; CDR3 DNA: TGTGCCAGCAGCTTAGCGACAGGTGTGAGCTCCTACGAGCAGTACTTC; CDR3 protein: CASSLATGVSSYEQYF
V gene: TRBV19; D gene: TRBD1; J gene: TRBJ1-1; CDR3 DNA: TGTGCCAGTAGTAGCCGTTTGGGACAGCTGAACACTGAAGCTTTCTTT; CDR3 protein: CASSSRLGQLNTEAFF
V gene: TRBV5-5; D gene: .; J gene: TRBJ1-6; CDR3 DNA: TGTGCCAGCAGCCCCGACGGGAGCTCCTATAATTCACCCCTCCACTTT; CDR3 protein: CASSPDGSSYNSPLHF
V gene: TRBV5-8; D gene: TRBD1; J gene: TRBJ1-1; CDR3 DNA: TGTGCCAGCAACGACAGGGCCACTGAAGCTTTCTTT; CDR3 protein: CASNDRATEAFF
V gene: TRBV6-6; D gene: TRBD1; J gene: TRBJ2-5; CDR3 DNA: TGTGCCAGCAGTTACTCGGGACAGGGGCGAGAGACCCAGTACTTC; CDR3 protein: CASSYSGQGRETQYF
V gene: TRBV19; D gene: TRBD1; J gene: TRBJ1-5; CDR3 DNA: TGTGCCAGTAGTATAGATCTCGCCAGGGGGCGAAGTAATCAGCCCCAGCATTTT; CDR3 protein: CASSIDLARGRSNQPQHF
V gene: TRBV25-1; D gene: TRBD2; J gene: TRBJ2-1; CDR3 DNA: TGTGCCAGCAGTGAATCGATAGCGGGAGGTGGAGGTGAGCAGTTCTTC; CDR3 protein: CASSESIAGGGGEQFF
V gene: TRBV7-9; D gene: .; J gene: TRBJ1-6; CDR3 DNA: TGTGCCAGCAGCTTAATAGGACAAACAATTAATTCACCCCTCCACTTT; CDR3 protein: CASSLIGQTINSPLHF
V gene: TRBV14; D gene: .; J gene: TRBJ2-3; CDR3 DNA: TGTGCCAGCAGCCCGGACAGCCGAGCGCAGTATTTT; CDR3 protein: CASSPDSRAQYF